The T cell receptor (beta chain) described here comes from a study of blood T cell repertoires in COVID-19 (dated by TCRdb to 2020 to 2021). Regarding the study in general: Samples from collaborators originated in the United States, Italy and Spain and spanned both the acute and convalescent phases of COVID-19. The material from the prospective study consisted of cDNA or gDNA derived from T cells, B-cell-depleted T cells, or PBMCs. Where HLA class I and class II types were available, the types were taken from metadata supplied by the sample provider, not from assay-based typing. The dataset comprised deeply sampled blood TCRbeta repertoires from subjects exposed to, actively infected with, or recovered from COVID-19. The repertoires were released in a freely available public database intended as a resource for research on the immune response to SARS-CoV-2. Nearly every sample came with metadata listing a de-identified subject ID, COVID-19 status, age in years and sex. Samples came from the ongoing ImmuneRACE study (first 160 participants) plus 1,254 subjects from 6 global collaborators. Study-wide conclusions, independent of this receptor: How much clinical and demographic metadata was included differed by source and by participant, and the metadata was provided uncurated.

As concerns this clone: The specificity of this receptor is unknown. Qualities for individual bases were not recorded, and no much larger clone is one base off.

Whole blood was collected in K2EDTA tubes by collaborating institutions according to the institutions' own protocols. For TCRbeta analysis, collaborators shipped samples in one of three forms: frozen whole blood, isolated PBMCs, or DNA extracted from either of those sample types. TCRbeta CDR3 regions were amplified from genomic DNA by means of the immunoSEQ Assay, a bias-controlled multiplex PCR. The paper's processing steps were these. Nucleated cell counts per sample were estimated from amplification of reference gene primers within the assay. To quantify the absolute abundance of each unique TCRbeta CDR3 rearrangement, sequence reads were collapsed and filtered. For each sample, productive Simpson clonality was calculated as the square root of Simpson's diversity index over productive rearrangements. TCRdb took over this immuneACCESS table, retaining in-frame rearrangements with V and J assigned. Such tables are incomplete; in checked studies, under half of the missing clones stem from an unresolved V gene, and the remainder is unexplained. V and J calls and clone size are given by that table; D and trimming were obtained from the DNA. The sample profile shows roughly 30,000 clones; roughly 87% of them were found once. The ten top clones hold over 25% of the sample.

The CDR3, from cysteine to phenylalanine, totals 15 residues. Only CDR3 DNA is held: 45 bases, read in frame from base 1. The germline V gene (reference sequence) provides CDR1 GTSNPN and CDR2 SVGIG. V gives up 4 bases and J gives up 0 bases, and the segment between their germline ends measures 13 bases. Recombination connected TRBV30 to TRBJ1-3; TRBD1 is a possible D gene, resting on 6 matching bases. The receptor was isolated from a man older than 75 with acute or convalescent COVID-19. The sequenced sample was peripheral blood. The CDR3 sequence is CAWISGTHSGNTIYF. In nucleotides, the sequence is TGTGCCTGGATTTCCGGGACACACTCTGGAAACACCATATATTTT.